What follows is one T cell receptor (beta chain) and its context. The antigen is undetermined. Vbeta (60) and Jbeta (13) primers were used in the PCR. Sequencing used immunoSEQ multiplex PCR; TCRdb keeps in-frame clones, though not all of them. The sample records under 200,000 clones, 84% being singletons. The data originate from a study of cytomegalovirus exposure and HLA in healthy donors. Points from the study as a whole: Later work found that TCR association rates differed between HLA loci; DRB1 had the most and HLA-C the fewest.

The CDR3 spans 14 residues. The germline CDR1 and CDR2 sequences are SGHRS and YFSETQ. The J segment lost 6 bases and the V segment lost 5 bases, leaving 4 bases of the junction unmatched. Sequencing was carried out using PBMCs. The chain recombines TRBV5-1 with TRBJ2-1; 11 bases fit TRBD1. This sequence originates from a woman between 50 and 59 years old in good health and CMV-seropositive. Here the CDR3 reads CASSGTGGPNEQFF. In nucleotides, the CDR3 is TGCGCCAGCAGTGGGACAGGGGGTCCCAATGAGCAGTTCTTC.